Here is one T cell receptor beta chain with its context. Its specificity is not known. Relative to the germline gene, one junction end is altered; a read error may explain this. 13 Jbeta primers and 60 Vbeta primers were used for the PCR. Repertoires were generated with immunoSEQ multiplex PCR, while TCRdb's copy carries only in-frame clones and drops some. The sample gives over 150,000 clones, roughly 85% of which show up once; approximately 8% is in the top ten. These data belong to a study of cytomegalovirus exposure and HLA in healthy donors. Study results and caveats: A highly shared variant cluster was judged a likely technical artifact.

The study sampled nominally healthy donors, though unrecorded immune exposures were likely. The sequence was obtained from a male donor in good health and CMV-seropositive. Sequencing used PBMCs.

The DNA of the CDR3 is TGTGCCAGCAGCCCCAACCGGGGCAGGGGAGGGAAAAACAGTCAGTACTTC. Protein: CASSPNRGRGGKNSQYF. The chain recombines TRBV7-2 with TRBJ2-4; tentatively, D is TRBD2 (7 bases). Germline loops: CDR1 SGHTA, CDR2 FQGNSA. This CDR3 is built from 17 residues. Full variable domain (outside the CDR3, taken from reference TRBV7-2 and TRBJ2-4): GAGVSQSPSNKVTEKGKDVELRCDPISGHTALYWYRQSLGQGLEFLIYFQGNSAPDKSGLPSDRFSAERTGGSVSTLTIQRTQQEDSAVYLCASSPNRGRGGKNSQYFGAGTRLSVL.